These T cell receptor beta chains were read from a single sample in a study of cytomegalovirus exposure and HLA in healthy donors. Measured with immunoSEQ multiplex PCR; TCRdb has only the in-frame clones, and not every one. The sample consists of about 120,000 clones, roughly 80% of them appearing once. The sample comprised PBMCs. The receptors shown here come from a female donor in good health and CMV-seropositive. Each CDR3 is given with its conserved first and last residue. D genes are given only for firm matches. The size of a clone is reported for some rows only, either as once, few or many, or as a class for expanded clones.

CASSPQGQPQHF | TGTGCCAGCAGCCCGCAGGGGCAGCCCCAGCATTTT | . | TRBJ1-5 | TRBV16 | .
CASRASRGLGNQPQHF | TGTGCCAGCAGAGCCAGCAGGGGGCTTGGCAATCAGCCCCAGCATTTT | few | TRBJ1-5 | TRBV28 | TRBD1
CAWGWRAPVLNEQFF | TGTGCCTGGGGCTGGCGGGCGCCGGTACTCAATGAGCAGTTCTTC | . | TRBJ2-1 | TRBV30 | .
CASSLTSAAYNEQFF | TGTGCCAGCAGCTTGACTAGCGCGGCCTACAATGAGCAGTTCTTC | . | TRBJ2-1 | TRBV5-4 | TRBD2
CASSQEGTYNEQFF | TGTGCCAGCAGCCAAGAGGGCACCTACAATGAGCAGTTCTTC | . | TRBJ2-1 | TRBV7-3 | .
CASSQRGGAGFGIQYF | TGTGCCAGTAGTCAAAGGGGGGGGGCCGGTTTTGGCATTCAGTACTTC | . | TRBJ2-4 | TRBV19 | .
CASSAQGLGNTIYF | TGTGCCAGCAGTGCACAGGGTCTAGGAAACACCATATATTTT | . | TRBJ1-3 | TRBV6-1 | .
CASSVGQNYGYTF | TGTGCCAGCAGCGTGGGACAAAACTATGGCTACACCTTC | . | TRBJ1-2 | TRBV7-3 | .
CASSEESGHREGKNTIYF | TGCGCCAGCAGTGAAGAGTCCGGCCACAGGGAGGGAAAAAACACCATATATTTT | . | TRBJ1-3 | TRBV10-1 | .
CASSLGTVYEQYF | TGTGCCAGCAGCTTAGGAACGGTTTACGAGCAGTACTTC | . | TRBJ2-7 | TRBV11-2 | .
CASSPGAGGTTEAFF | TGTGCCAGCAGCCCCGGAGCCGGGGGAACCACTGAAGCTTTCTTT | . | TRBJ1-1 | TRBV2 | .
CASGQQGSGANVLTF | TGTGCTAGTGGCCAACAGGGCTCTGGGGCCAACGTCCTGACTTTC | . | TRBJ2-6 | TRBV12-5 | .
CASSFTAGKETQYF | TGTGCCAGCAGCTTCACAGCGGGGAAGGAGACCCAGTACTTC | . | TRBJ2-5 | TRBV11-2 | TRBD2
CASSPQGQGNTEAFF | TGTGCCAGCAGCCCACAGGGACAGGGGAACACTGAAGCTTTCTTT | . | TRBJ1-1 | TRBV9 | TRBD1
CASRTGQGPSPLHF | TGTGCCAGCAGAACTGGGCAGGGGCCTTCACCCCTCCACTTT | once | TRBJ1-6 | TRBV7-9 | .
CASSSGTGELFF | TGTGCCAGCAGCTCAGGGACCGGGGAGCTGTTTTTT | . | TRBJ2-2 | TRBV11-3 | .
CASSPAGLYGYTF | TGTGCCAGCTCACCAGCAGGGCTCTATGGCTACACCTTC | . | TRBJ1-2 | TRBV18 | .
CASSARQENSPLHF | TGTGCCAGCAGTGCCAGGCAGGAAAATTCACCCCTCCACTTT | . | TRBJ1-6 | TRBV6-5 | .
CASSLKNPTGNTEAFF | TGTGCCAGTAGCCTTAAGAACCCTACAGGGAATACTGAAGCTTTCTTT | . | TRBJ1-1 | TRBV19 | .
CASSGDGTFDNEQFF | TGTGCCAGCAGCGGGGATGGGACATTCGACAATGAGCAGTTCTTC | . | TRBJ2-1 | TRBV7-8 | .
CAVSVAGGVDTQYF | TGTGCCGTTTCCGTAGCGGGGGGTGTAGATACGCAGTATTTT | . | TRBJ2-3 | TRBV19 | TRBD2
CASSLQLAGAGGELFF | TGTGCCAGCAGTTTACAACTAGCGGGGGCCGGAGGGGAGCTGTTTTTT | . | TRBJ2-2 | TRBV28 | TRBD2
CASSNGQGNLGYTF | TGTGCCAGCAGCAACGGACAGGGGAATTTAGGCTACACCTTC | . | TRBJ1-2 | TRBV5-4 | TRBD1
CASSQYGTENTEAFF | TGCGCCAGCAGCCAATATGGGACAGAGAACACTGAAGCTTTCTTT | . | TRBJ1-1 | TRBV4-1 | TRBD1
CASSHSRTGQYNEQFF | TGTGCCAGCAGCCACTCTCGGACAGGCCAGTACAATGAGCAGTTCTTC | few | TRBJ2-1 | TRBV4-2 | TRBD1
CASARNYEQYF | TGTGCCAGCGCCAGAAACTACGAGCAGTACTTC | . | TRBJ2-7 | TRBV25-1 | .
CASSKSPDRGKGEQYF | TGTGCCAGCAGCAAGTCACCGGACAGGGGCAAGGGCGAGCAGTACTTC | . | TRBJ2-7 | TRBV21-1 | .
CASSPQGGRETQYF | TGCGCCAGCAGCCCGCAGGGGGGCAGGGAGACCCAGTACTTC | . | TRBJ2-5 | TRBV5-1 | .
CASKTGVTNTGELFF | TGTGCCAGTAAAACAGGGGTGACGAACACCGGGGAGCTGTTTTTT | once | TRBJ2-2 | TRBV19 | TRBD1
CASSRDRGSGELFF | TGTGCCAGCTCACGGGACAGGGGGTCCGGGGAGCTGTTTTTT | . | TRBJ2-2 | TRBV18 | TRBD1
CASSEGRGQPQHF | TGTGCCAGCAGTGAAGGCAGGGGGCAGCCCCAGCATTTT | . | TRBJ1-5 | TRBV2 | TRBD1
CASSLDRNYGYTF | TGTGCCAGCTCCCTCGACAGGAACTATGGCTACACCTTC | once | TRBJ1-2 | TRBV18 | .
CASSERQGVKETQYF | TGCGCCAGCAGTGAGCGGCAGGGCGTAAAAGAGACCCAGTACTTC | . | TRBJ2-5 | TRBV10-1 | .
CASSLGGGGGNDEAFF | TGTGCCAGCAGCTTAGGGGGGGGAGGGGGAAACGATGAAGCTTTCTTT | . | TRBJ1-1 | TRBV7-9 | .
CASSLSLPAYEQYF | TGTGCCAGCAGTTTATCTCTCCCGGCCTACGAGCAGTACTTC | once | TRBJ2-7 | TRBV27 | .
CASSWASNQPQHF | TGTGCCAGCAGCTGGGCCAGCAATCAGCCCCAGCATTTT | . | TRBJ1-5 | TRBV7-9 | .
CASSSRGEQYF | TGTGCCAGCAGTTCCCGGGGCGAGCAGTACTTC | . | TRBJ2-7 | TRBV6-5 | .
CASSRNFISGGAEKDTQYF | TGTGCCAGCAGTCGCAACTTTATTAGCGGGGGGGCCGAGAAAGATACGCAGTATTTT | . | TRBJ2-3 | TRBV7-2 | TRBD2
CATSTSFGVTYNEQFF | TGTGCCACCAGCACCTCGTTCGGGGTAACCTACAATGAGCAGTTCTTC | . | TRBJ2-1 | TRBV15 | .
CASSDGTGDNSPLHF | TGTGCCAGCAGTGACGGGACAGGGGATAATTCACCCCTCCACTTT | . | TRBJ1-6 | TRBV25-1 | TRBD1
CASSLDRGHTGELFF | TGTGCCAGCAGCTTAGACAGGGGGCACACCGGGGAGCTGTTTTTT | . | TRBJ2-2 | TRBV11-3 | TRBD1
CASSLVPGVLTGANVLTF | TGTGCCAGCAGCTTAGTACCGGGGGTACTAACTGGGGCCAACGTCCTGACTTTC | . | TRBJ2-6 | TRBV7-9 | .
CASSNAGDSPLHF | TGTGCCAGCAGCAACGCGGGGGACTCACCCCTCCACTTT | . | TRBJ1-6 | TRBV7-2 | .